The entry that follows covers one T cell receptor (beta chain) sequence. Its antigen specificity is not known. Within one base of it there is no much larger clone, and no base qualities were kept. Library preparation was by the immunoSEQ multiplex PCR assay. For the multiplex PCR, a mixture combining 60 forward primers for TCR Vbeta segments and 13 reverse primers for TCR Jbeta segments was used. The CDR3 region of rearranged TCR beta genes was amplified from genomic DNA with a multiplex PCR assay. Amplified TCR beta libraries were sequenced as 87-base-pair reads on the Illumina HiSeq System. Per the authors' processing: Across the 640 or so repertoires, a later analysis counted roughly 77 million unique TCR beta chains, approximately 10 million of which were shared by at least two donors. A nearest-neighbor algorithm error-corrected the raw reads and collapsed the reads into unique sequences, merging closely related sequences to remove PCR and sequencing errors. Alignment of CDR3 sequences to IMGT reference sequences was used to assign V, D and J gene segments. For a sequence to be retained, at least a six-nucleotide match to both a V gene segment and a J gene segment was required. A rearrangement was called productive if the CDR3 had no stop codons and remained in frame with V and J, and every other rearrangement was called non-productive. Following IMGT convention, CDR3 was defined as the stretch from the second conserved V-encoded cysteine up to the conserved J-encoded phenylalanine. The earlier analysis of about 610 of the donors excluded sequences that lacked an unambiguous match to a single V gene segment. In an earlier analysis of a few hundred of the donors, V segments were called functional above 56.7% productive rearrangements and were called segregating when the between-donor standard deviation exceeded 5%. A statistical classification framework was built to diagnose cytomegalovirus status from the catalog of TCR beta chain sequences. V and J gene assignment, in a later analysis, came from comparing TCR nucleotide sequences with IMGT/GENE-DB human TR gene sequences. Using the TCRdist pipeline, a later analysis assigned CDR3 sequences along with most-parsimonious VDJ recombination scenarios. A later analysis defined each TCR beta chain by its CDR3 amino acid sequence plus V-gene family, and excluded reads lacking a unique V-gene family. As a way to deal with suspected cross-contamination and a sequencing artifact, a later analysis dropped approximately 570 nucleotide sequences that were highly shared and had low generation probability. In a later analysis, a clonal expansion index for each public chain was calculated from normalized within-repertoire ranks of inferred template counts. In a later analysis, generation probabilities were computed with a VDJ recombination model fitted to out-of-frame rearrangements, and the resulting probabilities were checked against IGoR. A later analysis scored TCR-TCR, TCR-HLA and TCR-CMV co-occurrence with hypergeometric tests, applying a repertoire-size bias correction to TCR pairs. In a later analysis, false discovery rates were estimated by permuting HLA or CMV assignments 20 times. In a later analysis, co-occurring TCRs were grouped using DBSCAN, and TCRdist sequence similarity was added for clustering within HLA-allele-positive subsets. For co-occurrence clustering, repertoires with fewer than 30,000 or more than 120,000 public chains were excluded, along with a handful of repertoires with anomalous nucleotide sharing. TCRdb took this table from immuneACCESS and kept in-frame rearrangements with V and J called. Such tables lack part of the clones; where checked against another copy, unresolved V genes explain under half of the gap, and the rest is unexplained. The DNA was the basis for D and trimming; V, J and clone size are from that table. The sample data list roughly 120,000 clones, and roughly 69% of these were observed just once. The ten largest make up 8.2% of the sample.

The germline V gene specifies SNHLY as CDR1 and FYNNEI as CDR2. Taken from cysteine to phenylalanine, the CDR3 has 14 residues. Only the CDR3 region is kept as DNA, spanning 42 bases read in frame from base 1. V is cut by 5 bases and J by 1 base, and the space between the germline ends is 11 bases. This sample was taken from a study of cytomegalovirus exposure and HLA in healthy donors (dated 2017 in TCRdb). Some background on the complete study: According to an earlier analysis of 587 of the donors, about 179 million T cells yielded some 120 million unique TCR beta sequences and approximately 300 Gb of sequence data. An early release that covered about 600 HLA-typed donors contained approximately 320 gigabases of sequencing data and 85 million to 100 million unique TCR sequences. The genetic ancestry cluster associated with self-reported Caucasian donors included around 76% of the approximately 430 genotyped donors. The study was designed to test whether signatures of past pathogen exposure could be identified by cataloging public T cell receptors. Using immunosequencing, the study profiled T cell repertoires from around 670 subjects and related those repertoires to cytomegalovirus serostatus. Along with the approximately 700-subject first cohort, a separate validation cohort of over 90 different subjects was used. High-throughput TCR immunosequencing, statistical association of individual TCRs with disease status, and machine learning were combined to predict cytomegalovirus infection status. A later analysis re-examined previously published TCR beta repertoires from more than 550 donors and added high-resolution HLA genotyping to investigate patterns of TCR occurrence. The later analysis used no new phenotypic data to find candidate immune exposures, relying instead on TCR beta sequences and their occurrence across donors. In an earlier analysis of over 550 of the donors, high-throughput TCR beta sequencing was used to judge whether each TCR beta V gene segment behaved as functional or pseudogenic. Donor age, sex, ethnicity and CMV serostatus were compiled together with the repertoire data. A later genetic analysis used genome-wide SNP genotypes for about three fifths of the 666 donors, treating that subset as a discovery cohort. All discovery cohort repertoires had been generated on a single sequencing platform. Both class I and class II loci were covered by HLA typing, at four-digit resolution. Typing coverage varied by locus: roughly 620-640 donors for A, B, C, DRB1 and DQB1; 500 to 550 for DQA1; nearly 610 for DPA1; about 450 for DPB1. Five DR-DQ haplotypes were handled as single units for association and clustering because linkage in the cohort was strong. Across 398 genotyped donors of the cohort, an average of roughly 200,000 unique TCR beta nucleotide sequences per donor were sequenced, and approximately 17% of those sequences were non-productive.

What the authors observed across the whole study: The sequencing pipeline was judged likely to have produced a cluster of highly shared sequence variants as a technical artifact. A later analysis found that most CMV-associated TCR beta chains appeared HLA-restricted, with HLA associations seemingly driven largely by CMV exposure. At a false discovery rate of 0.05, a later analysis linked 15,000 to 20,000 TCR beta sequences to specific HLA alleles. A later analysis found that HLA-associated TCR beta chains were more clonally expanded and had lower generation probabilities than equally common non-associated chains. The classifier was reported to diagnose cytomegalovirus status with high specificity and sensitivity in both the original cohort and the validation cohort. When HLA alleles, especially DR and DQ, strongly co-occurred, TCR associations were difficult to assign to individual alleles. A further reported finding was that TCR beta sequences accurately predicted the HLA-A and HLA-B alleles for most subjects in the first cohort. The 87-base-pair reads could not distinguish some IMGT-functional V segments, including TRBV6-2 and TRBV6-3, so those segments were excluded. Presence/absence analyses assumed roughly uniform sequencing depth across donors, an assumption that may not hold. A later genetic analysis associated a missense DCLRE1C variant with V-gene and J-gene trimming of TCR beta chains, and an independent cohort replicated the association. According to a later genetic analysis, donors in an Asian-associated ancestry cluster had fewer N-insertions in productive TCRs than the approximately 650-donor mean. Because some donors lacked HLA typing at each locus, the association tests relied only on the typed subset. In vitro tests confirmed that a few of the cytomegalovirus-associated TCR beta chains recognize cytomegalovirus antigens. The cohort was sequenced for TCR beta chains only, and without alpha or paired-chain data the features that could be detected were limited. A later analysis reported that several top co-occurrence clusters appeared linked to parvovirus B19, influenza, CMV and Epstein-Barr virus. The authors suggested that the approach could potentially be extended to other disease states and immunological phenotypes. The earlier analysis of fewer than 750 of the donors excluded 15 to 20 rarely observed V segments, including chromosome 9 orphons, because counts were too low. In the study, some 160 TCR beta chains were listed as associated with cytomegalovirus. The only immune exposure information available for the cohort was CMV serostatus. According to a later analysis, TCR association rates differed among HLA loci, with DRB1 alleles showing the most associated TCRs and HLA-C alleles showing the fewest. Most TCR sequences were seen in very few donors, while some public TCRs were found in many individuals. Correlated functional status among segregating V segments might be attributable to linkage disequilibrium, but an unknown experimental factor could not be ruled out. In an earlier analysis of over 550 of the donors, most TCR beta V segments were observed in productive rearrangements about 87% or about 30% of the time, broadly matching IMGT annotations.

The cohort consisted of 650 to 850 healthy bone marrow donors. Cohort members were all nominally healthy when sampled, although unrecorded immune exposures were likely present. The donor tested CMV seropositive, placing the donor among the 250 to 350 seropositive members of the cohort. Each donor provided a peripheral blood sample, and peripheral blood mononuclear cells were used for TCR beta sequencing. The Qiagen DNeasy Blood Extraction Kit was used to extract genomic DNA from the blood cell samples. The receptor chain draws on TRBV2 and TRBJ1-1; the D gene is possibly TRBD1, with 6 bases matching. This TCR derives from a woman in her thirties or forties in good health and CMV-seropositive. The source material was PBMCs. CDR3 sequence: CASSTGHRNTEAFF. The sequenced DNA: TGTGCCAGCAGTACGGGACATAGGAACACTGAAGCTTTCTTT.